Following are 9 T cell receptor beta chains from one sample sequenced in a study of T cells after yellow fever vaccination. TCRdb used MiXCR to reprocess the 5' RACE reads, holding one entry per CDR3 protein. The sample carries around 72,000 distinct CDR3 sequences, around 7.9% recorded once. The source material was CD8+ T cells sorted from PBMCs, sampled more than 8 days after the first yellow fever vaccination. Receptors originate from a man aged 18 to 35 who received the YFV17D yellow fever vaccine.

This clonotype was recorded many times. The chain joins TRBV27 to TRBJ1-5; 7 nucleotides match TRBD1. CDR1 MNHEY and CDR2 SMNVEV come from the germline V gene (reference sequence). V was pared by 5 bases and J by 2 bases, with 6 bases of the junction left unmatched. CDR3 length: 15 amino acids. For the CDR3, the DNA is TGTGCCAGCAGTATGACAGGGTACGGCAATCAGCCCCAGCATTTT. It translates to CASSMTGYGNQPQHF.

This clonotype was recorded a few times. The V call is TRBV9, the J call TRBJ2-6; D uncertain. CDR3 length equals 17 residues. Germline values: CDR1 SGDLS, CDR2 YYNGEE. Deletions cut 5 bases from V and 2 bases from J, with 17 bases between. For the CDR3, the DNA is TGTGCCAGCAGGGGTGAGCTCCGACCAACTGGGGCCAACGTCCTGACTTTC. Its protein is CASRGELRPTGANVLTF.

This sequence joins TRBV4-1 and TRBJ1-1; no firm D call. V dropped 0 bases and J dropped 1 base, with 12 bases sitting between them. The germline CDR1 and CDR2 sequences are MGHRA and YSYEKL. The CDR3 has 16 amino acids. CDR3 loop: CASSQEFPAWNTEAFF. The CDR3 region has the DNA TGCGCCAGCAGCCAAGAATTTCCTGCTTGGAACACTGAAGCTTTCTTT.

This chain joins TRBV18 and TRBJ2-5; TRBD2 might be the D (5 bases). This CDR3 region has 14 residues. CDR1 KGHSH and CDR2 LQKENI come from the germline V gene. V lost 3 bases and J 0 bases, leaving 8 bases between the germline ends. The CDR3 reads CASSPDGNQETQYF. CDR3 coding DNA: TGTGCCAGCTCACCGGACGGGAACCAAGAGACCCAGTACTTC.

This chain links TRBV7-2 with TRBJ2-5; D unresolved. Germline V CDR1 and CDR2: SGHTA, FQGNSA. This CDR3 is 14 amino acids long. Trimming took off 2 bases at V and 3 bases at J, with 10 bases between the two ends. The chain's CDR3 is CASSLSWAEETQYF. As DNA, the CDR3 is TGTGCCAGCAGCTTAAGTTGGGCAGAAGAGACCCAGTACTTC.

This clonotype has at least ten counts. This sequence joins TRBV11-2 and TRBJ2-3; 13 bases align to TRBD2. CDR1 and CDR2 (germline): SGHAT, FQNNGV. Trimming removed 3 bases from V and 4 bases from J; junction bases left unmatched: 10. There are 18 residues in the CDR3. The CDR3 nucleotides read TGTGCCAGCAGCTTGATCGACCGGACTAGCGGGGGCGCAGATACGCAGTATTTT. The encoded protein is CASSLIDRTSGGADTQYF.

The chain employs TRBV3-1 and TRBJ2-1; 9 nucleotides align to TRBD2. Trimming removed 1 base from V and 8 bases from J; junction bases left unmatched: 3. The CDR3 consists of 14 residues. Per germline, CDR1 LGHDT and CDR2 YNNKEL (reference sequence). This chain's CDR3 is CASSQGGGADEQFF. DNA for the CDR3: TGTGCCAGCAGCCAAGGCGGGGGGGCCGATGAGCAGTTCTTC.

This clonotype was counted a few times. The rearrangement links TRBV30 to TRBJ2-2, with D possibly called TRBD1 or TRBD2 (6 bases each). V lost 0 bases and J lost 7, with 9 bases in between. CDR1 and CDR2 from the germline V gene are GTSNPN and SVGIG (reference sequence). This CDR3 spans 13 amino acids. CDR3 sequence: CAWSVGGGGELFF. As DNA, the CDR3 is TGTGCCTGGAGTGTGGGGGGCGGCGGGGAGCTGTTTTTT.

This clonotype was observed many times. The V call is TRBV9, the J call TRBJ2-3; D unresolved. Germline values: CDR1 SGDLS, CDR2 YYNGEE. There are 15 residues in the CDR3. V gave up 3 bases and J gave up 0 bases, with 11 bases separating them. The CDR3 here is CASSAEPSSTDTQYF. The CDR3 DNA is TGTGCCAGCAGCGCAGAACCGTCTAGCACAGATACGCAGTATTTT.